This T cell receptor (beta chain) was recovered during a study of cytomegalovirus exposure and HLA in healthy donors. V lost 7 bases and J 0 bases, leaving 13 bases between the germline ends. The CDR3 has 14 residues. Germline CDR1 is MDHEN and CDR2 is SYDVKM. Remarks on this clone: The antigen is not known.

60 Vbeta and 13 Jbeta primers were used in PCR. The data were produced by immunoSEQ multiplex PCR, yet TCRdb's version contains in-frame clones alone and is incomplete. The table has roughly 220,000 clones, roughly 80% seen once. General observations from the study: According to an earlier analysis, most TCR beta V segments yielded productive rearrangements about 90% or about 30% of the time. An analysis was carried out later, and it reportedly showed fewer N-insertions in an Asian-associated ancestry cluster than the 666-donor mean. HLA alleles were associated with 15,000 to 20,000 TCR beta sequences in a later analysis at 0.05 false discovery rate.

The V call is TRBV28, the J call TRBJ2-7, with a possible D match to TRBD1 (5 bases). This TCR was recovered from a man in his thirties or forties in good health and CMV-seronegative. Material: PBMCs. The DNA of the CDR3 is TGTGCCAGCACCCGAAGCAGGGTCTCCTACGAGCAGTACTTC. Its protein is CASTRSRVSYEQYF.